This T cell receptor (beta chain) was captured by sequencing in a study of Graves' ophthalmopathy and Graves' hyperthyroidism. Germline lookup yields CDR1 SGHTA and CDR2 FQGNSA. Trimming cost V 1 base and J 6 bases; bases outside gene matches: 3. This CDR3 is 15 amino acids long. Many counts were recorded for this clonotype. Aged 18 to 65, hyperthyroidism patients had new diagnoses of under 2 months' duration. The authors amplified TCR beta CDR3 regions from RNA transcripts. Second-round multiplex PCR came after a first-round RT-PCR that employed HTBI primers. MiXCR, applied by TCRdb to the multiplex PCR reads, yields one record per CDR3 protein. The sample lists around 1,200,000 distinct CDR3 sequences, approximately 35% seen once, with 8.5% to 14% in the top ten.

The sequenced sample was peripheral blood or thyroid tissue (not recorded which). The J gene is TRBJ2-2, the V gene TRBV7-2; 9 bases align to TRBD2. The clonotype originates from an adult man with Graves' hyperthyroidism. The CDR3 DNA reads TGTGCCAGCAGCTTAGTAGCGGGAGTAGCCGGGGAGCTGTTTTTT. This encodes CASSLVAGVAGELFF.